This T cell receptor (beta chain) was recorded in a study of CD8 T cell repertoires and HIV-1 epitope variants (TCRdb year 2020). Some background on the complete study: T cells were stimulated in separate culture wells with each of twenty-five peptides representing autologous and known Gag and Nef epitope variants. Control conditions included a CMV, EBV and flu peptide pool, the Ebola AY9 epitope as negative control, and a no-peptide well. The epitopes tested were three Gag epitope families plus Nef HW9 and YT9. T cells were enriched using the EasySep Human T Cell Enrichment Kit and were co-cultured with equal numbers of autologous T cell-negative cells serving as antigen-presenting cells. Cultures were maintained for nine to ten days in IMDM with gentamicin, and half-media changes adding IL-2, IL-7 and IL-15 were performed on days 3 and 7. A 1M T cell aliquot was kept as an uncultured baseline condition, separate from the 83 T cell cultures. A total of more than 80 T cell cultures were run, with each culture condition done in triplicate except for one peptide, which was done in duplicate.

The EasySep Human CD8+ T Cell Enrichment Kit was used on day 10 to isolate CD8+ T cells from every culture. What the study reported, not specific to this receptor: The assay could identify only TCR beta chains and pointed to proliferation in response to antigen, not to T cell function or cytokine profile. Roughly 5 clonotypes recognized the Nef KF9 family and one the HW9 family, with no responses to the TAALDMSHF plasma variant. Nine or ten antigen-specific TCR beta clonotypes were identified, of which roughly six appeared to be cross-reactive for autologous or known escape epitope variants.

To note about this clone: Its antigen remains undetermined. Per-nucleotide qualities are absent, and no much larger clonotype sits a single base away.

V ends up 4 bases short and J 0 bases short, with an unmatched junction base count of 7. CDR1 and CDR2, looked up from the germline V gene, are MGHRA and YSYEKL. From the cysteine through the phenylalanine, the CDR3 covers 16 amino acids. This entry keeps only the CDR3 DNA: 48 bases, framed from base 1. Sequencing of TCR beta CDR3 regions was done on the immunoSEQ platform at survey depth. The QIAamp DNA micro kit was used to extract genomic DNA from every cultured and uncultured CD8+ T cell population. The study's own analysis went as follows. Any sample with under 5,000 productive reads was excluded, and this exclusion removed about 6.5% of the roughly 80 cultures stimulated with HIV peptides. A MANAFEST web app trimmed sequences to CDR3 and removed nonproductive sequences, CDR3s under 5 amino acids, and those not starting C or ending F/W. To count as antigen-specific, a clonotype had to be expanded in at least 2 of 3 replicates compared with the no-peptide control at FDR 0.01, and only within one epitope family. Specific clonotypes also needed at least fivefold higher frequency than in wells stimulated with peptides from other epitope families. Imported from immuneACCESS, the table was reduced by TCRdb to in-frame sequences with V and J called. These copies leave out some clones; in studies compared against another copy, an unresolved V gene accounts for under half, and the cause of the remainder is not known. The V and J calls and clone size come from that table; D and trimming were worked out from the DNA. Counted in this sample were around 5,700 clones; 50% to 80% of them appeared once. 43% of the sample is in the top ten clones.

Recombination joined TRBV4-1 with TRBJ1-1, with TRBD1 identical over 8 junction bases. The TCR originated in a male donor with HIV. The material sequenced was cultured CD8+ T cells derived from PBMCs. The CDR3 region: CASSPGTGLVNTEAFF. The base sequence is TGCGCCAGCAGCCCAGGGACAGGCCTGGTGAACACTGAAGCTTTCTTT.